A selection of T cell receptor beta chains follows, all from one sample in a study of blood T cell repertoires in COVID-19. Produced via immunoSEQ multiplex PCR; TCRdb's table is partial and in-frame only. The sample yields 170,000 or so clones, about 87% seen once. The specimen was peripheral blood. The source of these receptors is an older woman with COVID-19, enrolled during active disease. Both conserved end residues are part of each CDR3. D genes are given only for firm matches. Clone size is stated in some rows and not others, as once, few, many or a class when expanded.

clone_size,d_call,v_call,j_call,cdr3_nt,cdr3_aa
-,-,TRBV7-9,TRBJ2-1,TGTGCCAGCAGCTTAGGGACTTGGTACAATGAGCAGTTCTTC,CASSLGTWYNEQFF
-,-,TRBV4-3,TRBJ2-5,TGCGCCAGCAGCCAAGATATCGAAGAGACCCAGTACTTC,CASSQDIEETQYF
-,-,TRBV15,TRBJ2-5,TGTGCCACCAGCAGAGATCTAACGGGGCAAGAGACCCAGTACTTC,CATSRDLTGQETQYF
-,-,TRBV19,TRBJ1-4,TGTGCCAGTAGTACACGGGACAACTATAATGAAAAACTGTTTTTT,CASSTRDNYNEKLFF
-,-,TRBV6-6,TRBJ2-7,TGTGCCAGCAGTCAAAGGACAGAGTGGACTAGGGAATCCTACGAGCAGTACTTC,CASSQRTEWTRESYEQYF
-,-,TRBV27,TRBJ2-3,TGTGCCAGCCATGACTCGTCCTACACAGATACGCAGTATTTT,CASHDSSYTDTQYF
few,TRBD1,TRBV28,TRBJ2-4,TGTGCCAGCAGTTTGGAGGGACAGGGGGTCAAAAACATTCAGTACTTC,CASSLEGQGVKNIQYF
-,TRBD2,TRBV11-3,TRBJ2-3,TGTGCCAGCAGCTTTGGGACTAGCGGGAGCACAGATACGCAGTATTTT,CASSFGTSGSTDTQYF
-,TRBD1,TRBV6-5,TRBJ1-2,TGTGCCAGCAGTTACACCCCAGGACAGGGCGCAGGCTACACCTTC,CASSYTPGQGAGYTF
-,-,TRBV24-1,TRBJ2-1,TGTGCCACCAGTGATTTGGTCGGGAAGGGCGATGAGCAGTTCTTC,CATSDLVGKGDEQFF
-,-,TRBV13,TRBJ1-4,TGTGCCAGCAGCCATAAGGCGCAGGGGATGGTTGAAAAACTGTTTTTT,CASSHKAQGMVEKLFF
-,TRBD2,TRBV3-1/TRBV3-2,TRBJ2-1,TGTGCCAGCAGTCGACTAGCGGGAGCAGGTGAGCAGTTCTTC,CASSRLAGAGEQFF
-,-,TRBV27,TRBJ1-2,TGTGCCAGCAGTCCAACCCCGGACATTTTCTATGGCTACACCTTC,CASSPTPDIFYGYTF
few,TRBD1,TRBV5-1,TRBJ1-5,TGCGCCAGCAGCTTGATGGGACAGGGGGAACAGCCCCAGCATTTT,CASSLMGQGEQPQHF
once,-,TRBV6-5,TRBJ2-5,TGTGCCAGCAGGGAGGAGACCCAGTACTTC,CASREETQYF
-,-,TRBV7-9,TRBJ1-5,TGTGCCAGCAGCTTGGGGTTGAGGGGCAATCAGCCCCAGCATTTT,CASSLGLRGNQPQHF
-,TRBD2,TRBV28,TRBJ2-5,TGTGCCAGCAGGACACTAGCGGGAGGTGCGGAGACCCAGTACTTC,CASRTLAGGAETQYF
few,TRBD1,TRBV6-2/TRBV6-3,TRBJ2-7,TGTGCCAGCAGCCCCCAGGGGGCGTCCTACGAGCAGTACTTC,CASSPQGASYEQYF
-,TRBD2,TRBV28,TRBJ2-7,TGTGCCAGCAGTCCCATCGGCGGCCTAGCGGGATCCCTCCTCCGGGAGCAGTACTTC,CASSPIGGLAGSLLREQYF
once,-,TRBV19,TRBJ1-6,TGTGCCAGTAGTCCGAGAAGGACAGCCCAAAGTCCACCCCTCCACTTT,CASSPRRTAQSPPLHF
-,-,TRBV7-8,TRBJ2-7,TGTGCCAGCAGCTTCGGGGGAAACTACGAGCAGTACTTC,CASSFGGNYEQYF
once,-,TRBV6-1,TRBJ2-2,TGTGCCAGCAGTGAAGGTTCGTTTTGGACTTCCAACACCGGGGAGCTGTTTTTT,CASSEGSFWTSNTGELFF
-,TRBD1,TRBV19,TRBJ2-7,TGTGCCACCGGACAGGGAGATACCTACGAGCAGTACTTC,CATGQGDTYEQYF
-,TRBD1,TRBV12-5,TRBJ2-7,TGTGCTAGTGGTTTGCACAGGGGTTCCTACGAGCAGTACTTC,CASGLHRGSYEQYF
-,-,TRBV28,TRBJ2-7,TGTGCCAGCAGTCGGCGGGGCAGTCAAACCTACGAGCAGTACTTC,CASSRRGSQTYEQYF
few,-,TRBV5-1,TRBJ1-4,TGCGCCAGCAGCTTGGCAGGCAGGGCGGCGAAGAAACTGTTTTTT,CASSLAGRAAKKLFF
-,TRBD2,TRBV7-3,TRBJ2-1,TGTGCCAGCAGCTTAACTACTAGCGGGAGGAATGAGCAGTTCTTC,CASSLTTSGRNEQFF
-,TRBD2,TRBV3-1/TRBV3-2,TRBJ2-7,TGTGCCAGCAGCCAAGACGGGGGGAGTGGATCCTACGAGCAGTACTTC,CASSQDGGSGSYEQYF
once,TRBD1,TRBV7-2,TRBJ1-5,TGTGCCAGCAGCGATCGGGCAGGGGGGAATCAGCCCCAGCATTTT,CASSDRAGGNQPQHF
-,-,TRBV4-3,TRBJ2-5,TGCGCCAGCAGCCAAGATGGGCAGGCCCGGACCCAGTACTTC,CASSQDGQARTQYF
-,-,TRBV15,TRBJ2-1,TGTGCCACCAGCAGAGATATCGACTCAAATGAGCAGTTCTTC,CATSRDIDSNEQFF